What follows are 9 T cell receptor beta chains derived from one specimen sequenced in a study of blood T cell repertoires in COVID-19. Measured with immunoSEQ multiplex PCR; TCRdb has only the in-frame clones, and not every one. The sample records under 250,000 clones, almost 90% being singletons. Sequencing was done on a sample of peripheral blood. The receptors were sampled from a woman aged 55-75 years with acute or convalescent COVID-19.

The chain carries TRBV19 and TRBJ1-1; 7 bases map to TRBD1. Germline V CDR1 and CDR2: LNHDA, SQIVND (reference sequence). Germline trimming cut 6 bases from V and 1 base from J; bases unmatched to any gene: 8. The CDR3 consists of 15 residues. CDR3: CASRKTGATNTEAFF. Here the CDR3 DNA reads TGTGCCAGTAGGAAAACAGGGGCAACGAACACTGAAGCTTTCTTT.

The CDR3 nucleotides are TGTGCCAGCAGTACAGGGGCCTATGGCTACACCTTC. The encoded protein is CASSTGAYGYTF. The chain couples TRBV27 to TRBJ1-2, with 7 bases that match TRBD1. The CDR3 is 12 amino acids. Trimming at V came to 5 bases and at J to 4 bases, leaving 1 base not matched to a gene. The germline CDR1 and CDR2 sequences are MNHEY and SMNVEV (reference sequence).

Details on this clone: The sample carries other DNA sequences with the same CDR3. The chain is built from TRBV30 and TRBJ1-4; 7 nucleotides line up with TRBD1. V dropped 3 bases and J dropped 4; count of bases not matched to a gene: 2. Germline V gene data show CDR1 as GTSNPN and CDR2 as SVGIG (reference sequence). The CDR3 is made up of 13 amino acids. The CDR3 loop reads CAWSRDSNEKLFF. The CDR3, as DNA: TGTGCCTGGAGCCGGGACAGTAATGAAAAACTGTTTTTT.

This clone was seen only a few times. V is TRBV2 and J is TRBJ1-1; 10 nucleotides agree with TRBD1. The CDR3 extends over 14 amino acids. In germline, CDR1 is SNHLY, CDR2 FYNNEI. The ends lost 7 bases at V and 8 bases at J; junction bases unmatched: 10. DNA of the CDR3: TGTGCCAGCATGAATCCGGGACAGGGGATGGAAGCTTTCTTT. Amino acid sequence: CASMNPGQGMEAFF. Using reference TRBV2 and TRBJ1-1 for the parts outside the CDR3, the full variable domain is EPEVTQTPSHQVTQMGQEVILRCVPISNHLYFYWYRQILGQKVEFLVSFYNNEISEKSEIFDDQFSVERPDGSNFTLKIRSTKLEDSAMYFCASMNPGQGMEAFFGQGTRLTVV.

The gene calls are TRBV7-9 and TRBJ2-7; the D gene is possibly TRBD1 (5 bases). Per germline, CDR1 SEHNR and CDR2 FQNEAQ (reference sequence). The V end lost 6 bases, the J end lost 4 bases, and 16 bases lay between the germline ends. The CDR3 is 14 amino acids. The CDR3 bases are TGTGCCAGCAGTCGACAGACCTCCGATTACGAGCAGTACTTC. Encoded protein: CASSRQTSDYEQYF.

As DNA, the CDR3 is TGCAGTGCTAGTCCACAGGGGGACACTGAAGCTTTCTTT. Protein: CSASPQGDTEAFF. V usage is TRBV20-1 and J usage is TRBJ1-1; 8 bases fit TRBD1. This CDR3 comprises 13 residues. J was trimmed by 3 bases and V by 3 bases; bases with no gene match: 3. CDR1 is DFQATT and CDR2 is SNEGSKA in the germline V gene (reference sequence).

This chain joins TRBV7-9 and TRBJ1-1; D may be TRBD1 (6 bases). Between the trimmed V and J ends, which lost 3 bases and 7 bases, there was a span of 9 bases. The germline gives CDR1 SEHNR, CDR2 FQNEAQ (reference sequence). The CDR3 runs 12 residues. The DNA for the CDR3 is TGTGCCAGCAGCTTCGCAGGGGTTGAAGCTTTCTTT. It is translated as CASSFAGVEAFF.

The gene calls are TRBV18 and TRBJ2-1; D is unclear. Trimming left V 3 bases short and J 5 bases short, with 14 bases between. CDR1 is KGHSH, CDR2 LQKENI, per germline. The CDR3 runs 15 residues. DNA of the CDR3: TGTGCCAGCTCACCCCTACCAGGCGCTAACAATGAGCAGTTCTTC. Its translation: CASSPLPGANNEQFF.

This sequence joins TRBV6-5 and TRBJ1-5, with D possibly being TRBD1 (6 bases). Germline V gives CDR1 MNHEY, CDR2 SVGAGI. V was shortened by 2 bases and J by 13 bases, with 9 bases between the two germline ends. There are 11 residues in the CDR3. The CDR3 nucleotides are TGTGCCAGCAGTTACGGGGGGGCGCAGCATTTT. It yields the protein CASSYGGAQHF.